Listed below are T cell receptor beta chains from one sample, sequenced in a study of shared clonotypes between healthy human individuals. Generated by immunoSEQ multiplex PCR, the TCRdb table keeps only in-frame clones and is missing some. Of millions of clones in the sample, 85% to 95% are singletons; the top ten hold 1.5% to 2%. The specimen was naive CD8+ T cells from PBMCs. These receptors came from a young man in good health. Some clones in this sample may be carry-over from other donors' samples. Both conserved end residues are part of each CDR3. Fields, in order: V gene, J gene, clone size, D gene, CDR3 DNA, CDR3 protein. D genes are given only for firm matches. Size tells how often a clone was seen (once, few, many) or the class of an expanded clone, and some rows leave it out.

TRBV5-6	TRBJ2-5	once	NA	TGTGCCAGCAGCTTGGTCGGGAAGGGAGAGACCCAGTACTTC	CASSLVGKGETQYF
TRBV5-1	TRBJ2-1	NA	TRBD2	TGCGCCAGCAGCAACACCCGGACTAGCGGGAGCTCCTACAATGAGCAGTTCTTC	CASSNTRTSGSSYNEQFF
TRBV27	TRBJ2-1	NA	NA	TGTGCCAGCAGTTTTATAAGCGGGTCCTACAATGAGCAGTTCTTC	CASSFISGSYNEQFF
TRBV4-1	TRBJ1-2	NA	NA	TGCGCCAGCAGCCAAGATTGGTTCCAAGGCTACACCTTC	CASSQDWFQGYTF
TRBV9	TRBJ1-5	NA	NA	TGTGCCAGCAGCGTGGGGGTGAGCAATCAGCCCCAGCATTTT	CASSVGVSNQPQHF
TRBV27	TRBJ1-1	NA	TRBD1	TGTGCCAGCAGTTCCGGGACAGGGATGTTGATCACTGAAGCTTTCTTT	CASSSGTGMLITEAFF
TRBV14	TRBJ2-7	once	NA	TGTGCCAGCAGCCGAAAACTAGTTCTCGAGCAGTACTTC	CASSRKLVLEQYF
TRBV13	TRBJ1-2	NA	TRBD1	TGTGCCAGCAGCTCAATATCGGGACAGGGTAGCTATGGCTACACCTTC	CASSSISGQGSYGYTF
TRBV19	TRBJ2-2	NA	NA	TGTGCCAGTAGTATGGGAACCGGGGAGCTGTTTTTT	CASSMGTGELFF
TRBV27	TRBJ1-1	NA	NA	TGTGCCAGCAGTTTATTACGGGTTGGGGGCCTGAACACTGAAGCTTTCTTT	CASSLLRVGGLNTEAFF
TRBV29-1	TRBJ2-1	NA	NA	TGCAGCGTTGATCCTCCAGGGTCCTACAATGAGCAGTTCTTC	CSVDPPGSYNEQFF
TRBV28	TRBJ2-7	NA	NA	TGTGCCAGCAGTTTTGGCCGAGCGAACACCTACGAGCAGTACTTC	CASSFGRANTYEQYF
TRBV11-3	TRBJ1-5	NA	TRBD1	TGTGCCAGCAGCTTAGTTGGGCCCCGAACAGGGGTGGATCAGCCCCAGCATTTT	CASSLVGPRTGVDQPQHF
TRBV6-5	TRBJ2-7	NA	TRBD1	TGTGCCAGCAGAGGACAGGGTACGAGCTACGAGCAGTACTTC	CASRGQGTSYEQYF
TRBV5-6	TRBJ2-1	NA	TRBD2	TGTGCCAGCAGCAGCCGAGCGGGAGGGAATTACAATGAGCAGTTCTTC	CASSSRAGGNYNEQFF
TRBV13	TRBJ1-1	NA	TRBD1	TGTGCCAGCAGTGGTCCCCAGGGGGCCTGGACTGAAGCTTTCTTT	CASSGPQGAWTEAFF
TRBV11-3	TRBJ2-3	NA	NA	TGTGCCAGCAGCTTAGGCCAGGACAGACACACAGATACGCAGTATTTT	CASSLGQDRHTDTQYF
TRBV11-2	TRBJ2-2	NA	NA	TGTGCCAGCAGCCCCTTGAAGGGGGGGGAGCTGTTTTTT	CASSPLKGGELFF
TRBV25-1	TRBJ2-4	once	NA	TGTGCCAGCAGTGAATGGGACGGGAGAAACATTCAGTACTTC	CASSEWDGRNIQYF
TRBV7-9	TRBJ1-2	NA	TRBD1	TGTGCCAGCAGTTTGGGGACAGCCTATGGCTACACCTTC	CASSLGTAYGYTF